Shown below are 12 T cell receptor beta chains from a single sample sequenced in a study of blood T cell repertoires in COVID-19. Produced via immunoSEQ multiplex PCR; TCRdb's table is partial and in-frame only. Among some 69,000 clones listed, around four fifths were seen once. Sequences were obtained from peripheral blood. These receptors were taken from an older woman with acute or convalescent COVID-19.

This clone appeared a single time. V usage is TRBV7-2 and J usage is TRBJ2-7; D remains ambiguous. Trimming pared 3 bases from V and 6 bases from J, leaving 6 bases between. Looked up from germline, CDR1 is SGHTA and CDR2 is FQGNSA. This CDR3 has 11 amino acids. CDR3 loop: CASSFRREQYF. CDR3 coding DNA: TGTGCCAGCAGCTTTCGTCGCGAGCAGTACTTC.

This sequence joins TRBV2 and TRBJ2-3, with 12 positions matching TRBD2. The junction had 9 bases not matched to a gene; V was cut back by 4 bases and J by 13 bases. The CDR3 extends over 14 amino acids. Germline V gene sequence: CDR1 SNHLY, CDR2 FYNNEI. The CDR3 loop is CASSAASGGALEYF. Written as DNA, the CDR3 is TGTGCCAGCAGTGCAGCTAGCGGGGGGGCCTTGGAGTATTTT.

This clone was detected a few times. The chain uses TRBV2 and TRBJ2-2, with 10 bases lining up with TRBD2. The CDR3 is made up of 16 amino acids. In germline, CDR1 is SNHLY, CDR2 FYNNEI. V shed 5 bases and J 1 base; nucleotides not matched to a gene: 4. The CDR3 sequence: CASSPRTSGNTGELFF. Here the CDR3 DNA reads TGTGCCAGCAGTCCACGGACTAGCGGGAACACCGGGGAGCTGTTTTTT.

A single count supports this clone. This chain joins TRBV4-1 and TRBJ1-5, with D unclear. The V end lost 5 bases, the J end lost 7 bases, and 18 bases lay between the germline ends. Germline CDR1 reads MGHRA; CDR2 reads YSYEKL. This CDR3 comprises 15 residues. CDR3 region: CASSAAEGIRQPQHF. CDR3 DNA: TGCGCCAGCAGCGCCGCAGAGGGAATCCGGCAGCCCCAGCATTTT.

J is TRBJ2-3 and V is TRBV15, with TRBD1 matching 7 bases. The CDR3 is 12 residues long. Germline CDR1 LNHNV, CDR2 YYDKDF (reference sequence). After removal of 5 bases from V and 6 bases from J, the junction contained 2 bases not matched to a gene. The CDR3 spells CATSLQGDTQYF. The CDR3 region has the DNA TGTGCCACCAGCTTACAGGGGGATACGCAGTATTTT.

This clone was found a few times. Other DNA sequences within the sample encode an identical CDR3. The chain is built from TRBV18 and TRBJ1-6; 9 positions agree with TRBD1. V lost 4 bases to trimming and J lost 5 bases; unmatched junction nucleotides: 0. The germline V gene encodes CDR1 KGHSH and CDR2 LQKENI. The CDR3 extends over 14 amino acids. The CDR3 loop reads CASSRDRDNSPLHF. For the CDR3, the DNA is TGTGCCAGCTCACGGGACAGGGATAATTCACCCCTCCACTTT.

This clone was observed a handful of times. J is TRBJ2-6 and V is TRBV7-6; TRBD2 might be the D (7 bases). V lost 5 bases and J lost 1, with 12 bases in between. The CDR3 extends over 16 amino acids. Germline lookup yields CDR1 SGHVS and CDR2 FNYEAQ. In DNA form, the CDR3 reads TGTGCCAGCAGCCGGAGGGGGGGTTCTGGGGCCAACGTCCTGACTTTC. Encoded protein: CASSRRGGSGANVLTF.

V is TRBV28 and J is TRBJ1-2, with TRBD1 matching 8 bases. The CDR3 extends over 14 amino acids. The V gene's germline CDR1 is MDHEN and CDR2 SYDVKM. The ends lost 5 bases at V and 2 bases at J; junction bases unmatched: 4. The CDR3 DNA reads TGTGCCAGCAGTCCGAACAGGGGGAACTATGGCTACACCTTC. Encoded protein: CASSPNRGNYGYTF.

This chain uses TRBV6-1 with TRBJ2-7; D is perhaps TRBD1 (6 bases). V shed 0 bases and J shed 3 bases, with 12 bases lying between them. CDR1 MNHNS and CDR2 SASEGT come from the germline V gene. The CDR3 spans 15 residues. This CDR3 is CASSEARGTVYEQYF. The CDR3 DNA is TGTGCCAGCAGTGAAGCTAGGGGGACCGTCTACGAGCAGTACTTC.

The chain uses TRBV7-3 and TRBJ2-1; tentative D call: TRBD1 (6 bases). Germline CDR1 reads SGHTA; CDR2 reads FQGTGA. The CDR3 length is 14 residues. Trimming stripped 3 bases from V and 4 bases from J, with 10 bases between. CDR3 sequence (DNA): TGTGCCAGCAGCTTGGGACAAGGATACAATGAGCAGTTCTTC. This translates into CASSLGQGYNEQFF.

This chain connects TRBV27 to TRBJ2-3, with D possibly being TRBD2 (5 bases). The CDR3 contains 13 residues. Germline assignment: CDR1 MNHEY and CDR2 SMNVEV (reference sequence). With 1 base removed from V and 6 bases from J, the gap between germline ends came to 8 bases. Written as DNA, the CDR3 is TGTGCCAGCAGTTTATTCAGGAGGGATACGCAGTATTTT. It translates to CASSLFRRDTQYF.

The V call is TRBV6-5, the J call TRBJ2-1; weak D call: TRBD2 (5 bases). From germline, CDR1 is MNHEY and CDR2 SVGAGI. The CDR3 is made up of 12 amino acids. The V and J ends lost 6 bases and 9 bases respectively, with 12 bases between them. CDR3: CASSHGSGEQFF. Here the CDR3 DNA reads TGTGCCAGCAGCCACGGAAGCGGTGAGCAGTTCTTC.